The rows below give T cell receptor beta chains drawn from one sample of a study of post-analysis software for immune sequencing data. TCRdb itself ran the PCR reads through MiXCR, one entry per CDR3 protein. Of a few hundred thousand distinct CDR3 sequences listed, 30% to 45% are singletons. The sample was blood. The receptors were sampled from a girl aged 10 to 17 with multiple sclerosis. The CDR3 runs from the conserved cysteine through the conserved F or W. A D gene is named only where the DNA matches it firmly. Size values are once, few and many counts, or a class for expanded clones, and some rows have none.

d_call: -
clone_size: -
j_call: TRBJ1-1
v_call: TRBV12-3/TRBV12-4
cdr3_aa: CASSFGVRTEAFF
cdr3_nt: TGTGCCAGCAGTTTTGGGGTACGCACTGAAGCTTTCTTT

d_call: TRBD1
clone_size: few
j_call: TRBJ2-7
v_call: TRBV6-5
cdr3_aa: CASSYVQGAPYEQYF
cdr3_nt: TGTGCCAGCAGTTACGTCCAGGGGGCTCCGTACGAGCAGTACTTC

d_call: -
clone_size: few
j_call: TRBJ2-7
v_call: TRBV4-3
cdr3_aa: CASSQDSEAQQYF
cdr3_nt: TGCGCCAGCAGCCAAGATTCAGAGGCCCAGCAGTACTTC

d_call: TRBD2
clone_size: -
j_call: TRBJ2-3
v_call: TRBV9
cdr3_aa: CASRPLAGADTQYF
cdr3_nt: TGTGCCAGCAGGCCACTAGCGGGGGCAGATACGCAGTATTTT

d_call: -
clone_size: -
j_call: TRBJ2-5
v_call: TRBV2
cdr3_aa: CASKTYETQYF
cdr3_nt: TGTGCCAGCAAGACTTATGAGACCCAGTACTTC

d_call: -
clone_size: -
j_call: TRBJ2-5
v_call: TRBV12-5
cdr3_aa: CASAQPGETQYF
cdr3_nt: TGTGCTAGTGCCCAACCTGGGGAGACCCAGTACTTC

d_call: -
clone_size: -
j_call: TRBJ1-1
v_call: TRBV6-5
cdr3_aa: CASIGASVVAFF
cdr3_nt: TGTGCCAGCATCGGCGCGTCAGTAGTGGCTTTCTTT

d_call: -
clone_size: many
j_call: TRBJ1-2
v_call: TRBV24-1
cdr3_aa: CATSDVGRTYGYTF
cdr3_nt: TGTGCCACCAGTGATGTCGGACGGACGTATGGCTACACCTTC

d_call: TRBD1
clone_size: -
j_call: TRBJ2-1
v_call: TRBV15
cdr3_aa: CATTGQGGVILVSSYNEQFF
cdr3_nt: TGTGCCACCACAGGACAGGGGGGAGTGATACTGGTTAGCTCCTACAATGAGCAGTTCTTC

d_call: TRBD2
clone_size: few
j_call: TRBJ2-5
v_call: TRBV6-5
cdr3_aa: CASSYSVIAGVLETQYF
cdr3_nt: TGTGCCAGCAGTTACTCGGTGATAGCGGGGGTTCTGGAGACCCAGTACTTC

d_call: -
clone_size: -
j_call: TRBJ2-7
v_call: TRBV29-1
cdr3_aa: CSVEEGQSYEQYF
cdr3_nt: TGCAGCGTTGAGGAGGGACAGTCCTACGAGCAGTACTTC

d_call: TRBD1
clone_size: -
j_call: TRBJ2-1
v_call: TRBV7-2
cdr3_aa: CASSLRTGFLSYNEQFF
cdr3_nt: TGTGCCAGCAGCCTAAGGACAGGATTCCTCTCCTACAATGAGCAGTTCTTC

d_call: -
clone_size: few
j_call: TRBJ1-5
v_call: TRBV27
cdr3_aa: CASSPSLRDQPQHF
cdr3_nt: TGTGCCAGCAGTCCCTCCCTCAGGGACCAGCCCCAGCATTTT

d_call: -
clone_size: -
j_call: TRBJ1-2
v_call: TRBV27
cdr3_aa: CASSLWVAGPRSYTF
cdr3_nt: TGTGCCAGCAGTTTATGGGTTGCTGGTCCTCGCAGCTACACCTTC

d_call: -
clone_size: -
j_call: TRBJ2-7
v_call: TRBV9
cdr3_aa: CASSVEPNSYEQYF
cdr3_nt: TGTGCCAGCAGCGTAGAACCAAACTCCTACGAGCAGTACTTC